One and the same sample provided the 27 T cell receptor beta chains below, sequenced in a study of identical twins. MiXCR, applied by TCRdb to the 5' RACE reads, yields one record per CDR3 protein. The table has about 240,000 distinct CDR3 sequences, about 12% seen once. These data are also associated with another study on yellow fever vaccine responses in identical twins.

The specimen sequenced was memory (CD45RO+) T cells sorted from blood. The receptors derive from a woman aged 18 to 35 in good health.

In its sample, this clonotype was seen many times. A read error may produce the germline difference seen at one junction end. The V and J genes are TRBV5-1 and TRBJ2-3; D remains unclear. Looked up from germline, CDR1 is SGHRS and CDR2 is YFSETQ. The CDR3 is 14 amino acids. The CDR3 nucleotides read TGCGCCAGCCGCTTGGAGTCAAACACAGATACGCAGTATTTT. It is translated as CASRLESNTDTQYF.

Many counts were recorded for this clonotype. This CDR3 is CASGLASISYEQYF. The CDR3 region has the DNA TGTGCCAGCGGCCTAGCGAGTATTTCCTACGAGCAGTACTTC. V and J are TRBV7-2 and TRBJ2-7; D may be TRBD2 (6 bases). Between the trimmed V and J ends, which lost 8 bases and 1 base, there was a span of 15 bases. From germline, CDR1 is SGHTA and CDR2 FQGNSA. The CDR3 consists of 14 residues.

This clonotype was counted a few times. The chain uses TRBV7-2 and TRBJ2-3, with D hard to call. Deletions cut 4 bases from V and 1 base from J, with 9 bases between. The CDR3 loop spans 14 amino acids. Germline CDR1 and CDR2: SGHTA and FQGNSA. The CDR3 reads CASSWVPGTDTQYF. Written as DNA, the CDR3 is TGTGCCAGCAGCTGGGTGCCTGGCACAGATACGCAGTATTTT.

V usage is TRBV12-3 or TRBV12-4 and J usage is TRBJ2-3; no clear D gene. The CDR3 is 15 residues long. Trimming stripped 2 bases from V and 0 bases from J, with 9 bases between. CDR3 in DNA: TGTGCCAGCAGTTTAAATAGTGGCAGCACAGATACGCAGTATTTT. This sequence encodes CASSLNSGSTDTQYF.

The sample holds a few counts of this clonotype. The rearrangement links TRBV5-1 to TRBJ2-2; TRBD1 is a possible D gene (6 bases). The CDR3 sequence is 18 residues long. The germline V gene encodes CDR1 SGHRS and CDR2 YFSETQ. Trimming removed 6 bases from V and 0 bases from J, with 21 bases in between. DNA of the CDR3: TGCGCCAGCAAAGGGGTTAGGTGGGGGACAACGAACACCGGGGAGCTGTTTTTT. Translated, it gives CASKGVRWGTTNTGELFF.

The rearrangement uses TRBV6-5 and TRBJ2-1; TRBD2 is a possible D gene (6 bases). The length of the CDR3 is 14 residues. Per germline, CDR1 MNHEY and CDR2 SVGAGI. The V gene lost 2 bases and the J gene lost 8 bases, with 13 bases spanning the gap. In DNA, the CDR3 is TGTGCCAGCAGTTACCGGGGCGGGGAGGATGAGCAGTTCTTC. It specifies CASSYRGGEDEQFF.

CDR3 loop: CASRLGLAGRRETQYF. The CDR3 region has the DNA TGTGCCAGCAGGTTAGGGTTAGCGGGAAGGAGAGAGACCCAGTACTTC. J is TRBJ2-5 and V is TRBV2; 8 bases agree with TRBD2. With V trimmed by 6 bases and J by 4 bases, 13 bases remained unmatched. The CDR3 spans 16 residues. The V gene's germline CDR1 is SNHLY and CDR2 FYNNEI. Full variable domain (remainder filled in from reference TRBV2 and TRBJ2-5): EPEVTQTPSHQVTQMGQEVILRCVPISNHLYFYWYRQILGQKVEFLVSFYNNEISEKSEIFDDQFSVERPDGSNFTLKIRSTKLEDSAMYFCASRLGLAGRRETQYFGPGTRLLVL.

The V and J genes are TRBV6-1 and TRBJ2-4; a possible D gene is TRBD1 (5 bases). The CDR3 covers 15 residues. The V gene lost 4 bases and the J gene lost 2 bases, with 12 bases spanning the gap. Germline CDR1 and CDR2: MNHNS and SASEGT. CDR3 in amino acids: CASSVQGRTKNIQYF. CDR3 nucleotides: TGTGCCAGCAGTGTGCAGGGTAGGACCAAAAACATTCAGTACTTC.

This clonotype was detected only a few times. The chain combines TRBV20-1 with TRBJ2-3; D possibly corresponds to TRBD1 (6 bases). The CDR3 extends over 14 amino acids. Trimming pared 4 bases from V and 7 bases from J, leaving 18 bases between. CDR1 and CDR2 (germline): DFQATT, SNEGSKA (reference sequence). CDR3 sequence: CSAMDSGFKNTQYF. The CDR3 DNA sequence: TGCAGTGCTATGGACAGTGGGTTCAAAAATACGCAGTATTTT.

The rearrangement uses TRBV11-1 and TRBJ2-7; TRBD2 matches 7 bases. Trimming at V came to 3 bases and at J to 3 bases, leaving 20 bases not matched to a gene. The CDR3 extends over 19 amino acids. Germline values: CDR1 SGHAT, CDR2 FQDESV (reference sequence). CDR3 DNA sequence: TGTGCCAGCAGCTTTTCGTATGGGCCGTATAGCCAGCGGGACTACGAGCAGTACTTC. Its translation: CASSFSYGPYSQRDYEQYF.

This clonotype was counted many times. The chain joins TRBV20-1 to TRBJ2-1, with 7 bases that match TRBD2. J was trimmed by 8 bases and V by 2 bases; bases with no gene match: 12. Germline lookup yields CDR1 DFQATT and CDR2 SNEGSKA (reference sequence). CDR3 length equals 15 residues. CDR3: CSARSGREGIYEQFF. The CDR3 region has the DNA TGCAGTGCTAGAAGTGGGAGGGAGGGCATCTATGAGCAGTTCTTC.

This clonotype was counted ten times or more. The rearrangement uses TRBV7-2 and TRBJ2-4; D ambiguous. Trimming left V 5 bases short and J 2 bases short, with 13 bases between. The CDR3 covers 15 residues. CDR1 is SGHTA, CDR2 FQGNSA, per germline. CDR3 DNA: TGTGCCAGCAGCCCGGTCGACGGACCCAAAAACATTCAGTACTTC. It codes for CASSPVDGPKNIQYF.

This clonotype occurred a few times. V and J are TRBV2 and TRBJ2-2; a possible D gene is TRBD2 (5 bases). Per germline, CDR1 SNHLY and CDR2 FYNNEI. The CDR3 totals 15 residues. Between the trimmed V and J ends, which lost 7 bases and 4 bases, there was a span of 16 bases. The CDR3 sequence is CASTQRVQFTGELFF. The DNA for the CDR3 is TGTGCCAGCACTCAGAGGGTACAGTTCACCGGGGAGCTGTTTTTT. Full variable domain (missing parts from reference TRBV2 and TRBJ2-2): EPEVTQTPSHQVTQMGQEVILRCVPISNHLYFYWYRQILGQKVEFLVSFYNNEISEKSEIFDDQFSVERPDGSNFTLKIRSTKLEDSAMYFCASTQRVQFTGELFFGEGSRLTVL.

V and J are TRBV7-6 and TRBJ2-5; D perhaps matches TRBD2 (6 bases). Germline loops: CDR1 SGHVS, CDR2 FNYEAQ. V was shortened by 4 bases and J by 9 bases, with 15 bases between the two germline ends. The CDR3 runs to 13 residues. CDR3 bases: TGTGCCAGCAGCTCCATCGGGGGAGTCGCCCAGTACTTC. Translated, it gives CASSSIGGVAQYF.

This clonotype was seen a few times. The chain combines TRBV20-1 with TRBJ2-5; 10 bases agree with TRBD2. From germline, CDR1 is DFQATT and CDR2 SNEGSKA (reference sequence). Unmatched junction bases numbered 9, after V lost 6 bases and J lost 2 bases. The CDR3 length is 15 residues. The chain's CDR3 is CSAGVASGGQETQYF. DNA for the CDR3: TGCAGTGCCGGCGTGGCTAGCGGGGGACAAGAGACCCAGTACTTC.

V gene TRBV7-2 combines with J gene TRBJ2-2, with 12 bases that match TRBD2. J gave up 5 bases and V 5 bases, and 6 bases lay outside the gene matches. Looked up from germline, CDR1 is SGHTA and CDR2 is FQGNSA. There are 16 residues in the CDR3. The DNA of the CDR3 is TGTGCCAGCAGCCCTAGCGGGGGGGCTAAGACCGGGGAGCTGTTTTTT. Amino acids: CASSPSGGAKTGELFF.

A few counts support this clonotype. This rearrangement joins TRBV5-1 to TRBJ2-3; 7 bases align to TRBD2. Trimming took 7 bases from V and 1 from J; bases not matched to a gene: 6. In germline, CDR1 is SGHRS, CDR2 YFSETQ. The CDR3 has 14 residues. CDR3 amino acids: CASALGGGTDTQYF. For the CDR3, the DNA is TGCGCCAGCGCTTTGGGAGGGGGCACAGATACGCAGTATTTT.

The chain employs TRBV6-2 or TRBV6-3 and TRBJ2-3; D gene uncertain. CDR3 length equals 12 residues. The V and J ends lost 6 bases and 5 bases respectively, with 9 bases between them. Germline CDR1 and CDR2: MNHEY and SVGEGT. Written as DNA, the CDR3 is TGTGCCAGCAGCAGCAGCCGAGATACGCAGTATTTT. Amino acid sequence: CASSSSRDTQYF.

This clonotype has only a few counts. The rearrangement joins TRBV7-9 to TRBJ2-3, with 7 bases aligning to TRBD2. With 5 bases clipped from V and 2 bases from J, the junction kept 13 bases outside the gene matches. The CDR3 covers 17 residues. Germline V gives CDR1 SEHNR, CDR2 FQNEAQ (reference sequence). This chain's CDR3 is CASSPPGAGSTTDTQYF. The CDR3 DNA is TGTGCCAGCAGCCCCCCGGGAGCGGGATCCACCACAGATACGCAGTATTTT.

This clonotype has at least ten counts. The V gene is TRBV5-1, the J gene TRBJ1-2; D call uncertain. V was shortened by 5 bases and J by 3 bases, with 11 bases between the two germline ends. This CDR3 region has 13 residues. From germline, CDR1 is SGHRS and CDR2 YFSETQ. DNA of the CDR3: TGCGCCAGCAGGCCACCGGGCGACTATGGCTACACCTTC. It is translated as CASRPPGDYGYTF.

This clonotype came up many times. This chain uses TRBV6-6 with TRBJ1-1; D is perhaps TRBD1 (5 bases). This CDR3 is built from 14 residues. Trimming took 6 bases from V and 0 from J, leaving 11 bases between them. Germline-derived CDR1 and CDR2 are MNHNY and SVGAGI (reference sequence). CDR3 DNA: TGTGCCAGCAGATCGACAGATCTGAACACTGAAGCTTTCTTT. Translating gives CASRSTDLNTEAFF.

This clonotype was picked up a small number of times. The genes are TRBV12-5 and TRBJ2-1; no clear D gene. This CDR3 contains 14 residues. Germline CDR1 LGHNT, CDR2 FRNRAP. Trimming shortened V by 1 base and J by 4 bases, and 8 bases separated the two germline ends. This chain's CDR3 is CASGLGQNYNEQFF. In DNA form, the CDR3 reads TGTGCTAGTGGTTTGGGACAAAATTACAATGAGCAGTTCTTC.

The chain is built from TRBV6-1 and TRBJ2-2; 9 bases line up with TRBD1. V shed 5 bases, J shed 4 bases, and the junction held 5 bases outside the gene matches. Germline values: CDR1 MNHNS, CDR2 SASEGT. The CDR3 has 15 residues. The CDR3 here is CASSRTGDGTGELFF. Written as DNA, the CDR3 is TGTGCCAGCAGTCGGACAGGGGACGGCACCGGGGAGCTGTTTTTT.

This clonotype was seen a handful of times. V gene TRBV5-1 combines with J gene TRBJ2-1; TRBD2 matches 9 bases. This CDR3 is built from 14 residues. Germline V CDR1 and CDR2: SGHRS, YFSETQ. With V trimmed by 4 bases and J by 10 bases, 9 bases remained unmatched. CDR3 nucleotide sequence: TGCGCCAGCAGCCCCCAACCACTAGCGGGCGAGCAGTTCTTC. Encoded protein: CASSPQPLAGEQFF.

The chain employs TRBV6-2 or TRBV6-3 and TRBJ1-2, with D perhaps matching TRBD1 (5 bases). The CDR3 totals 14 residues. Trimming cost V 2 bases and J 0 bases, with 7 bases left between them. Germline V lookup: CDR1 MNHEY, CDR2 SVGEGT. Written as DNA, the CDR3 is TGTGCCAGCAGTTACGGGGGACCTAACTATGGCTACACCTTC. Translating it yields CASSYGGPNYGYTF.

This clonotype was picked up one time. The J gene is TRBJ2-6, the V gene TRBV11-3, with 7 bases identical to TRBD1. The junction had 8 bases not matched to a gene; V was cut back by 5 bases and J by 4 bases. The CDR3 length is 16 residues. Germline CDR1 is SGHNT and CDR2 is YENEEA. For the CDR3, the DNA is TGTGCCAGCAGCGCCTCGACAGGGCTCGGGGCCAACGTCCTGACTTTC. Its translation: CASSASTGLGANVLTF.

CDR3 in amino acids: CAINQRGRHYTDTQYF. CDR3 bases: TGTGCCATCAATCAACGGGGGAGACATTACACAGATACGCAGTATTTT. The rearrangement joins TRBV10-3 to TRBJ2-3; D possibly corresponds to TRBD2 (6 bases). Germline lookup yields CDR1 ENHRY and CDR2 SYGVKD. The CDR3 spans 16 residues. V lost 7 bases, J lost 2 bases, and 19 bases lay in between.